One sample yielded the 27 T cell receptor beta chains listed below, sequenced in a study of OX40 agonist ivuxolimab in advanced cancers. Using immunoSEQ multiplex PCR, the repertoire was profiled, and TCRdb retains in-frame clones only, with some absent. The data hold about 72,000 clones, with roughly 90% observed a single time. The material sequenced was CD4+ or CD8+ T cells sorted from blood, taken in a trial of the OX40 agonist ivuxolimab. The receptors were sampled from an adult with an advanced solid tumor such as melanoma, head and neck, liver or kidney cancer.

This clone turned up a few times. The V call is TRBV4-2, the J call TRBJ1-2, with a tentative D call TRBD1 (6 bases). CDR3 length: 15 residues. V lost 3 bases and J 4 bases, leaving 15 bases between the germline ends. Germline CDR1 reads LGHNA; CDR2 reads YNFKEQ. CDR3 residues: CASSQEEGRGYGYTF. As DNA, the CDR3 is TGTGCCAGCAGCCAGGAGGAGGGCAGGGGCTATGGCTACACCTTC.

The sample holds one count of this clone. This chain joins TRBV10-3 and TRBJ2-1; 7 bases line up with TRBD2. This CDR3 has 14 amino acids. Germline CDR1 and CDR2: ENHRY and SYGVKD. V dropped 4 bases and J dropped 3; count of bases not matched to a gene: 3. The CDR3 region has the DNA TGTGCCATCAGTGGGGCTAGCGGCTACAATGAGCAGTTCTTC. Encoded protein: CAISGASGYNEQFF.

J is TRBJ1-6 and V is TRBV11-2; D is unresolved. V gave up 4 bases and J gave up 13 bases, with 14 bases separating them. The CDR3 sequence is 13 residues long. The germline V gene encodes CDR1 SGHAT and CDR2 FQNNGV. CDR3 nucleotide sequence: TGTGCCAGCAGCTCCCTATTGGCGGGGCCCCTCCACTTT. This codes for CASSSLLAGPLHF.

This clone was picked up one time. The chain uses TRBV5-8 and TRBJ1-6, with D unclear. Trimming pared 1 base from V and 10 bases from J, leaving 9 bases between. Germline V gene sequence: CDR1 SGHTS, CDR2 YDEGEE. This CDR3 is 13 amino acids long. The CDR3 region is CASSLLGGSPLHF. As DNA, the CDR3 is TGTGCCAGCAGCTTGTTGGGTGGGTCACCCCTCCACTTT.

The CDR3 DNA reads TGTGCCAGCAGCTTGAGTAGCGCGCCGGGCTCCTACAATGAGCAGTTCTTC. Translation: CASSLSSAPGSYNEQFF. The chain couples TRBV7-2 to TRBJ2-1, with D possibly TRBD2 on 5 matching bases. CDR3 length: 17 amino acids. V was shortened by 3 bases and J by 0 bases, with 15 bases between the two germline ends. Germline V gene lookup returns CDR1 SGHTA and CDR2 FQGNSA. Combining the CDR3 with reference TRBV7-2 and TRBJ2-1 gives the whole variable domain GAGVSQSPSNKVTEKGKDVELRCDPISGHTALYWYRQSLGQGLEFLIYFQGNSAPDKSGLPSDRFSAERTGGSVSTLTIQRTQQEDSAVYLCASSLSSAPGSYNEQFFGPGTRLTVL.

The chain employs TRBV19 and TRBJ2-1; 7 nucleotides agree with TRBD2. Germline V gene data show CDR1 as LNHDA and CDR2 as SQIVND (reference sequence). V lost 3 bases to trimming and J lost 6 bases; unmatched junction nucleotides: 8. This CDR3 spans 15 amino acids. The CDR3 reads CASSMRLARSNEQFF. CDR3 DNA: TGTGCCAGTAGTATGAGACTAGCCCGATCCAATGAGCAGTTCTTC.

The chain links TRBV27 to TRBJ2-7, with 9 bases aligning to TRBD1. The CDR3 contains 15 residues. Losses at the gene ends were 6 bases for V and 3 bases for J; bases not matched to a gene: 9. Per the germline V gene, CDR1 is MNHEY and CDR2 is SMNVEV (reference sequence). CDR3 protein: CASRQRDRDFYEQYF. The CDR3, as DNA: TGTGCCAGCAGGCAGCGGGACAGGGACTTCTACGAGCAGTACTTC.

This chain links TRBV11-2 with TRBJ2-6; D not resolved. Germline lookup yields CDR1 SGHAT and CDR2 FQNNGV. The CDR3 spans 15 residues. The V and J ends lost 1 base and 4 bases respectively, with 8 bases between them. CDR3 bases: TGTGCCAGCAGCTTAGGGCTCGGGGGGGCCAACGTCCTGACTTTC. Translated: CASSLGLGGANVLTF.

This clone has just one count. The V call is TRBV7-8, the J call TRBJ1-5, with D maybe TRBD1 (6 bases). This CDR3 is 17 amino acids long. V was shortened by 1 base and J by 0 bases, with 13 bases between the two germline ends. CDR1 SGHVS and CDR2 FQNEAQ come from the germline V gene. The CDR3 here is CASSLGEGGGSNQPQHF. CDR3 DNA: TGTGCCAGCAGCTTAGGGGAAGGGGGAGGTAGCAATCAGCCCCAGCATTTT.

This chain uses TRBV10-3 with TRBJ1-1, with D unresolved. The CDR3 sequence is 14 residues long. CDR1 and CDR2 from the germline V gene are ENHRY and SYGVKD. With 6 bases removed from V and 1 base from J, the gap between germline ends came to 12 bases. DNA for the CDR3: TGTGCCATCAGACCCGCAGGAAGGAACACTGAAGCTTTCTTT. Amino acid sequence: CAIRPAGRNTEAFF.

The rearrangement uses TRBV9 and TRBJ2-2; D is unresolved. The germline V gene encodes CDR1 SGDLS and CDR2 YYNGEE. The V gene lost 2 bases and the J gene lost 4 bases, with 12 bases spanning the gap. This CDR3 contains 15 residues. Here the CDR3 DNA reads TGTGCCAGCAGCGTGCACAGCTCGGGCACCGGGGAGCTGTTTTTT. Translation: CASSVHSSGTGELFF.

This clone was detected only a few times. The V and J genes are TRBV2 and TRBJ1-5, with D possibly being TRBD1 (5 bases). The CDR3 consists of 15 residues. Germline loops: CDR1 SNHLY, CDR2 FYNNEI. Deletions cut 7 bases from V and 0 bases from J, with 13 bases between. CDR3 sequence: CASTQGDSSNQPQHF. CDR3 DNA: TGTGCCAGCACCCAAGGGGATTCTAGCAATCAGCCCCAGCATTTT.

CDR3 DNA sequence: TGCGCCAGCAGCTTGGTTCGAGGGTCGAATTCACCCCTCCACTTT. Its protein is CASSLVRGSNSPLHF. V and J are TRBV5-1 and TRBJ1-6; D unresolved. The CDR3 consists of 15 residues. Germline-derived CDR1 and CDR2 are SGHRS and YFSETQ. V gave up 0 bases and J gave up 7 bases, with 11 bases separating them.

J is TRBJ1-6 and V is TRBV29-1; no firm D call. Trimming cost V 7 bases and J 9 bases, with 16 bases left between them. The CDR3 has 13 amino acids. Germline-derived CDR1 and CDR2 are SQVTM and ANQGSEA. CDR3 amino acids: CSAQKAVGSPLHF. The DNA for the CDR3 is TGCAGCGCCCAAAAAGCCGTAGGTTCACCCCTCCACTTT.

V gene TRBV4-1 combines with J gene TRBJ2-1; 13 bases fit TRBD2. The CDR3 runs 15 residues. With V trimmed by 3 bases and J by 7 bases, 3 bases remained unmatched. From germline, CDR1 is MGHRA and CDR2 YSYEKL. CDR3 bases: TGCGCCAGCAGCCAGGGACTAGCGGGGATTAATGAGCAGTTCTTC. Translated: CASSQGLAGINEQFF.

The chain joins TRBV5-1 to TRBJ1-1; 10 bases are shared with TRBD1. The CDR3 sequence is 14 residues long. CDR1 is SGHRS, CDR2 YFSETQ, per germline. Trimming took 4 bases from V and 6 from J; bases not matched to a gene: 6. CDR3 nucleotides: TGCGCCAGCAGCACCGGACAGGGGGAGGCTGAAGCTTTCTTT. Protein: CASSTGQGEAEAFF.

The chain has TRBV5-4 and TRBJ2-7, with 8 bases fitting TRBD2. Trimming at V came to 4 bases and at J to 0 bases, leaving 6 bases not matched to a gene. The CDR3 totals 15 residues. Germline values: CDR1 SGHNT, CDR2 YYREEE (reference sequence). As DNA, the CDR3 is TGTGCCAGCAGCCAAGCGGGGGCCAACTCCTACGAGCAGTACTTC. This encodes CASSQAGANSYEQYF.

This clone was found once. The chain recombines TRBV11-1 with TRBJ2-3, with D possibly matching TRBD2 (7 bases). V was trimmed by 3 bases and J by 2 bases, leaving 12 bases between them. Germline-derived CDR1 and CDR2 are SGHAT and FQDESV (reference sequence). The CDR3 is 15 amino acids. The CDR3 loop reads CASSFLGGATDTQYF. The CDR3 bases are TGTGCCAGCAGCTTTTTGGGGGGGGCCACAGATACGCAGTATTTT.

The J gene is TRBJ1-1, the V gene TRBV6-6; no firm D call. The CDR3 runs to 15 residues. Germline lookup yields CDR1 MNHNY and CDR2 SVGAGI (reference sequence). V was trimmed by 5 bases and J by 1 base, leaving 14 bases between them. CDR3 loop: CASSLNERQNTEAFF. As DNA, the CDR3 is TGTGCCAGCAGTCTGAATGAACGGCAGAACACTGAAGCTTTCTTT.

The genes are TRBV6-6 and TRBJ2-5, with D uncertain. Trimming took 6 bases from V and 4 from J, leaving 18 bases between them. The CDR3 runs to 15 residues. The germline V gene has CDR1 MNHNY and CDR2 SVGAGI (reference sequence). The CDR3 sequence is CASSVGQDGGETQYF. CDR3 bases: TGTGCCAGCAGCGTTGGCCAGGACGGTGGAGAGACCCAGTACTTC.

This clone was observed once. This chain uses TRBV6-1 with TRBJ1-4; 8 bases fit TRBD1. This CDR3 region has 15 residues. Trimming took 5 bases from V and 5 from J; bases not matched to a gene: 7. The germline V gene has CDR1 MNHNS and CDR2 SASEGT. CDR3 nucleotides: TGTGCCAGCAGTCCTTGGACAGGGAACAATGAAAAACTGTTTTTT. This gives the protein CASSPWTGNNEKLFF.

This clone was counted only a few times. The rearrangement links TRBV15 to TRBJ1-2; the D is unclear. This CDR3 region has 15 residues. Germline V gene sequence: CDR1 LNHNV, CDR2 YYDKDF (reference sequence). Trimming stripped 0 bases from V and 7 bases from J, with 15 bases between. CDR3 loop: CATSRDNGETAGYTF. The CDR3 DNA is TGTGCCACCAGCAGAGATAACGGGGAAACGGCTGGCTACACCTTC.

Only one count was recorded for this clone. This sequence joins TRBV20-1 and TRBJ2-3; D is ambiguous. The CDR3 consists of 10 residues. Germline V gives CDR1 DFQATT, CDR2 SNEGSKA (reference sequence). In DNA form, the CDR3 reads TGCAGCGGCAGCACAGATACGCAGTATTTT. It translates to CSGSTDTQYF.

This clone showed up just once. The V call is TRBV5-1, the J call TRBJ2-5; D call uncertain. The CDR3 is made up of 12 amino acids. Germline V CDR1 and CDR2: SGHRS, YFSETQ. The V gene lost 0 bases and the J gene lost 5 bases, with 5 bases spanning the gap. Written as DNA, the CDR3 is TGCGCCAGCAGCTTGGGACCGGAGACCCAGTACTTC. Its protein product is CASSLGPETQYF.

The CDR3 DNA reads TGTGCCAGCAGCTCTAGCGGGAGACTGGGCGGGGAGCTGTTTTTT. This codes for CASSSSGRLGGELFF. The chain has TRBV7-2 and TRBJ2-2; TRBD2 agrees at 10 bases. V was pared by 4 bases and J by 7 bases, with 6 bases of the junction left unmatched. Germline V lookup: CDR1 SGHTA, CDR2 FQGNSA. This CDR3 comprises 15 residues.

The chain couples TRBV9 to TRBJ2-1, with 9 bases identical to TRBD2. V shed 0 bases, J shed 7 bases, and the junction held 14 bases outside the gene matches. The CDR3 covers 18 residues. Germline-derived CDR1 and CDR2 are SGDLS and YYNGEE. The CDR3 is CASSVAPPVAGALNEQFF. DNA of the CDR3: TGTGCCAGCAGCGTAGCCCCACCAGTAGCGGGAGCTCTAAATGAGCAGTTCTTC.

This sequence joins TRBV7-2 and TRBJ1-4, with 8 bases identical to TRBD1. The CDR3 loop spans 16 amino acids. With 6 bases clipped from V and 8 bases from J, the junction kept 14 bases outside the gene matches. Germline loops: CDR1 SGHTA, CDR2 FQGNSA. In DNA, the CDR3 is TGTGCCAGCAGGCGAGACAGGGGTTCGATCGGGGAAAAACTGTTTTTT. This encodes CASRRDRGSIGEKLFF.